This entry describes one TCR beta chain. The sequenced template was cDNA made from the entire isolated RNA. Sequenced by immunoSEQ multiplex PCR; TCRdb stores in-frame clones only, minus some. The data show around 500,000 clones, approximately 30% seen once. These data belong to a study of beta chain features in type 1 diabetes. After removal of 1 base from V and 12 bases from J, the junction contained 10 bases not matched to a gene. There are 15 residues in the CDR3. CDR1 and CDR2 (germline): GTSNPN, SVGIG (reference sequence). Input material: naive CD4+ T cells from blood. This chain joins TRBV30 and TRBJ2-1; 12 bases line up with TRBD2. The clonotype originates from a man younger than 30 in good health. The CDR3 is CAWSEPGLAGEGQFF. The CDR3 DNA is TGTGCCTGGAGTGAACCGGGACTAGCGGGCGAGGGGCAGTTCTTC.